The clone carrying this TCR beta chain was recorded a few times. Its antigen is still unknown. Unique molecular identifiers were built into the TCRbeta library. TCRdb called the PCR reads again in MiXCR, with one record for every CDR3 protein. The sample has 500,000 to 650,000 distinct CDR3 sequences; roughly 10% are singletons. The sample comes from a study of T-cell reconstitution after alpha-beta-depleted transplantation in children. The CDR3 is made up of 16 amino acids. Trimming removed 9 bases at V and 8 bases at J, with 23 bases between. Study-wide results and limits: Several hundred graft clones that had expanded were reportedly the source of alpha-beta T cells about two months after transplant. The study traced high day-60 TCRbeta diversity in some patients to surviving recipient T cells and thymic progenitors. From newly produced T cells came most of the T-cell counts and diversity one year after transplant.

The receptor was derived from a female patient between 2 and 15 years old who had a stem cell transplant for aplastic anemia, so the T cells may come from the graft donor. Sample: PBMCs, mostly from graft donor cells, taken 180 days after TCRalphabeta/CD19-depleted stem cell transplant. The chain has TRBV12-3 or TRBV12-4 and TRBJ1-6, with D maybe TRBD1 (5 bases). The CDR3 here is CASGPRGKSGYSPLHF. CDR3 coding DNA: TGTGCCAGTGGTCCCCGGGGGAAGAGTGGCTATTCACCCCTCCACTTT.